A single sample is the source of the 20 T cell receptor beta chains below, sequenced in a study of blood T cell repertoires in COVID-19. Produced via immunoSEQ multiplex PCR; TCRdb's table is partial and in-frame only. The sample includes roughly 350,000 clones, about 92% seen only once; the top ten take around 18%. Material for sequencing was PBMCs or T cells enriched from blood (not recorded which). The receptors were gathered from a woman in her twenties or thirties who had recovered from COVID-19.

The CDR3 DNA reads TGTGCCAGCAGCGCTCGACTAGCCTCCGAGCAGTACTTC. Its protein product is CASSARLASEQYF. This rearrangement joins TRBV14 to TRBJ2-7, with TRBD2 matching over 7 bases. The germline V gene has CDR1 SGHDN and CDR2 FVKESK. CDR3 length: 13 amino acids. The junction had 7 bases not matched to a gene; V was cut back by 5 bases and J by 6 bases.

The chain couples TRBV2 to TRBJ2-3; D might be TRBD2 (6 bases). Deletions cut 5 bases from V and 6 bases from J, with 15 bases between. In germline, CDR1 is SNHLY, CDR2 FYNNEI. This CDR3 has 14 residues. The CDR3 loop reads CASSPSGTFDTQYF. As DNA, the CDR3 is TGTGCCAGCAGTCCTTCCGGGACTTTCGATACGCAGTATTTT.

The V call is TRBV18, the J call TRBJ1-2, with 7 positions matching TRBD1. Germline CDR1 is KGHSH and CDR2 is LQKENI. The ends lost 3 bases at V and 6 bases at J; junction bases unmatched: 25. This CDR3 has 20 residues. CDR3 in amino acids: CASSPRTALRGDSPPHGYTF. The CDR3 DNA sequence: TGTGCCAGCTCACCCCGTACAGCCCTCCGTGGGGACAGTCCACCTCATGGCTACACCTTC.

In DNA, the CDR3 is TGTGCCAGCAGCTTAGATGGGGCACGGGTGAAGGGCTACACCTTC. This codes for CASSLDGARVKGYTF. This chain links TRBV7-9 with TRBJ1-2, with TRBD1 as a possible D gene (5 bases). Germline V gene data show CDR1 as SEHNR and CDR2 as FQNEAQ (reference sequence). The CDR3 runs to 15 residues. V lost 1 base and J lost 8, with 17 bases in between.

The chain carries TRBV19 and TRBJ2-7; the match to TRBD2 covers 13 bases. Germline loops: CDR1 LNHDA, CDR2 SQIVND (reference sequence). V lost 4 bases to trimming and J lost 6 bases; unmatched junction nucleotides: 6. The CDR3 loop spans 15 amino acids. The CDR3 spells CASSTGLAGVGEQYF. CDR3 nucleotides: TGTGCCAGTAGTACCGGACTAGCGGGAGTGGGCGAGCAGTACTTC.

The rearrangement joins TRBV18 to TRBJ1-4; D is undetermined. Germline V CDR1 and CDR2: KGHSH, LQKENI. V was clipped by 4 bases and J by 5 bases, with 8 bases between them. The length of the CDR3 is 13 residues. CDR3 in DNA: TGTGCCAGCTCACGGGGAGGAAATGAAAAACTGTTTTTT. This encodes CASSRGGNEKLFF.

This clone was found many times. V is TRBV5-1 and J is TRBJ2-7, with 9 bases that match TRBD1. This CDR3 has 15 residues. Germline loops: CDR1 SGHRS, CDR2 YFSETQ. The trim removed 3 bases at V and 5 bases at J, leaving 9 bases unmatched. In DNA form, the CDR3 reads TGCGCCAGCAGCTCGGTTGGGACAGGGCGACACGAGCAGTACTTC. Encoded protein: CASSSVGTGRHEQYF.

This chain joins TRBV24-1 and TRBJ2-1; possibly TRBD2 for D (5 bases). CDR1 and CDR2 from the germline V gene are KGHDR and SFDVKD. Trimming took 10 bases from V and 3 from J, leaving 18 bases between them. The CDR3 is 15 residues long. This CDR3 reads CATRGEGTLYNEQFF. CDR3 DNA: TGTGCCACGAGAGGAGAGGGAACTCTCTACAATGAGCAGTTCTTC.

The chain combines TRBV7-2 with TRBJ2-7, with D perhaps TRBD2 (5 bases). V gave up 1 base and J gave up 4 bases, with 11 bases separating them. The CDR3 loop spans 14 amino acids. CDR1 is SGHTA, CDR2 FQGNSA, per germline. The DNA of the CDR3 is TGTGCCAGCAGCTTAGTAGGTAGCGCTTACGAGCAGTACTTC. This translates into CASSLVGSAYEQYF.

The chain has TRBV29-1 and TRBJ2-1, with D possibly TRBD2 on 6 matching bases. The germline V gene encodes CDR1 SQVTM and CDR2 ANQGSEA. CDR3 length: 13 residues. Trimming shortened V by 7 bases and J by 6 bases, and 16 bases separated the two germline ends. The chain's CDR3 is CSALDYRTNEQFF. CDR3 nucleotide sequence: TGCAGCGCCTTGGACTACCGAACCAATGAGCAGTTCTTC.

This chain links TRBV11-2 with TRBJ2-5; possible D gene TRBD1, 6 bases. CDR3 length: 15 amino acids. Trimming shortened V by 5 bases and J by 3 bases, and 16 bases separated the two germline ends. CDR1 and CDR2 from the germline V gene are SGHAT and FQNNGV. CDR3 residues: CASSPPWAGEETQYF. CDR3 sequence (DNA): TGTGCCAGCAGCCCCCCCTGGGCAGGGGAAGAGACCCAGTACTTC. The full variable domain, its missing parts supplied by reference TRBV11-2 and TRBJ2-5, is EAGVAQSPRYKIIEKRQSVAFWCNPISGHATLYWYQQILGQGPKLLIQFQNNGVVDDSQLPKDRFSAERLKGVDSTLKIQPAKLEDSAVYLCASSPPWAGEETQYFGPGTRLLVL.

This clone was seen only once. The chain combines TRBV19 with TRBJ2-5; possible D gene TRBD2, 5 bases. This CDR3 contains 13 residues. With 7 bases removed from V and 0 bases from J, the gap between germline ends came to 9 bases. Germline V lookup: CDR1 LNHDA, CDR2 SQIVND (reference sequence). This chain's CDR3 is CASKRTYQETQYF. The CDR3, as DNA: TGTGCCAGTAAGCGGACGTACCAAGAGACCCAGTACTTC.

The chain employs TRBV7-6 and TRBJ2-7; TRBD2 matches at 11 bases. J gave up 2 bases and V 3 bases, and 6 bases lay outside the gene matches. The CDR3 has 16 residues. In germline, CDR1 is SGHVS, CDR2 FNYEAQ. The CDR3 loop is CASSLEGLAGPYEQYF. The DNA for the CDR3 is TGTGCCAGCAGCTTGGAAGGACTAGCGGGTCCCTACGAGCAGTACTTC.

V usage is TRBV27 and J usage is TRBJ1-2; possible D gene TRBD1, 6 bases. Germline CDR1 is MNHEY and CDR2 is SMNVEV (reference sequence). This CDR3 is built from 13 residues. V lost 5 bases and J lost 5, with 12 bases in between. The DNA of the CDR3 is TGTGCCAGCAGTCCCACAGGGTCATATGGCTACACCTTC. Translating it yields CASSPTGSYGYTF.

The chain couples TRBV6-5 to TRBJ2-5, with a weak D call TRBD1 (5 bases). Looked up from germline, CDR1 is MNHEY and CDR2 is SVGAGI. Trimming removed 2 bases from V and 4 bases from J, with 8 bases in between. The CDR3 length is 13 residues. The CDR3 sequence: CASSYTRAETQYF. CDR3 nucleotide sequence: TGTGCCAGCAGTTACACCAGGGCAGAGACCCAGTACTTC.

Only one count was recorded for this clone. The V gene is TRBV9, the J gene TRBJ2-7; TRBD2 matches 10 bases. Trimming took 3 bases from V and 6 from J; bases not matched to a gene: 6. The CDR3 consists of 14 residues. CDR1 and CDR2 (germline): SGDLS, YYNGEE. The CDR3, as DNA: TGTGCCAGCAGCGAGGGACTAGCGCGGGGCGAGCAGTACTTC. This gives the protein CASSEGLARGEQYF. Variable domain in full (rest from reference TRBV9 and TRBJ2-7): DSGVTQTPKHLITATGQRVTLRCSPRSGDLSVYWYQQSLDQGLQFLIQYYNGEERAKGNILERFSAQQFPDLHSELNLSSLELGDSALYFCASSEGLARGEQYFGPGTRLTVT.

The chain has TRBV24-1 and TRBJ2-4; 13 bases are a match to TRBD2. Germline V gene data show CDR1 as KGHDR and CDR2 as SFDVKD. Trimming cost V 2 bases and J 8 bases; bases outside gene matches: 2. The CDR3 loop spans 15 amino acids. The CDR3 protein is CATSDSTSGGDIQYF. The DNA of the CDR3 is TGTGCCACCAGTGATTCTACTAGCGGGGGGGACATTCAGTACTTC.

The J gene is TRBJ1-1, the V gene TRBV18, with 7 nucleotides matching TRBD1. Germline V gene lookup returns CDR1 KGHSH and CDR2 LQKENI. Unmatched junction bases numbered 10, after V lost 5 bases and J lost 1 base. CDR3 length: 16 amino acids. CDR3 nucleotide sequence: TGTGCCAGCTCATCCCGGAAAACAGGGGAGAACACTGAAGCTTTCTTT. This translates into CASSSRKTGENTEAFF.

The CDR3 protein is CASSMTVPTEAFF. The CDR3 nucleotides read TGTGCCAGCAGCATGACAGTTCCCACTGAAGCTTTCTTT. The V gene is TRBV5-6, the J gene TRBJ1-1, with a tentative D call TRBD1 (5 bases). Trimming took 4 bases from V and 4 from J, leaving 11 bases between them. The CDR3 runs to 13 residues. CDR1 is SGHDT, CDR2 YYEEEE, per germline.

The chain uses TRBV6-5 and TRBJ1-2, with a weak D call TRBD1 (6 bases). Trimming took 6 bases from V and 4 from J, leaving 18 bases between them. Germline V gene data show CDR1 as MNHEY and CDR2 as SVGAGI. There are 15 residues in the CDR3. CDR3 nucleotides: TGTGCCAGCAGCCCCTCCGGGACATCATCCTATGGCTACACCTTC. Amino acid sequence: CASSPSGTSSYGYTF.